This T cell receptor beta chain is drawn from a study of blood T cells in healthy people across ages. Looking at the study overall: Template switching captured about one barcoded beta molecule per two T cells. Study results and caveats: Diversity estimated from one million T cells was considered an underestimate.

Trimming at V came to 10 bases and at J to 3 bases, leaving 10 bases not matched to a gene. Germline V gene data show CDR1 as SGHAT and CDR2 as FQDESV (reference sequence). The CDR3 extends over 15 amino acids. A second PCR, run for roughly 7 to 12 cycles, used a sample-barcoded 5' primer plus a J-beta primer mix. A 12-random-nucleotide template-switch adaptor tagged each cDNA molecule. TCRdb called the 5' RACE reads again in MiXCR, with one record for every CDR3 protein. In the table there are 800,000 or so distinct CDR3 sequences, about 47% of which are singletons. Every sample gave at least 6 micrograms of total RNA when it was extracted. To note about this clonotype: Its matching antigen is unknown.

Input material: blood. This receptor was taken from an elderly man in good health. The rearrangement joins TRBV11-1 to TRBJ2-3; 10 bases match TRBD1. The CDR3, as DNA: TGTGCCAATTCTCCGGGACAGGGGACGACAGATACGCAGTATTTT. Amino acids: CANSPGQGTTDTQYF.